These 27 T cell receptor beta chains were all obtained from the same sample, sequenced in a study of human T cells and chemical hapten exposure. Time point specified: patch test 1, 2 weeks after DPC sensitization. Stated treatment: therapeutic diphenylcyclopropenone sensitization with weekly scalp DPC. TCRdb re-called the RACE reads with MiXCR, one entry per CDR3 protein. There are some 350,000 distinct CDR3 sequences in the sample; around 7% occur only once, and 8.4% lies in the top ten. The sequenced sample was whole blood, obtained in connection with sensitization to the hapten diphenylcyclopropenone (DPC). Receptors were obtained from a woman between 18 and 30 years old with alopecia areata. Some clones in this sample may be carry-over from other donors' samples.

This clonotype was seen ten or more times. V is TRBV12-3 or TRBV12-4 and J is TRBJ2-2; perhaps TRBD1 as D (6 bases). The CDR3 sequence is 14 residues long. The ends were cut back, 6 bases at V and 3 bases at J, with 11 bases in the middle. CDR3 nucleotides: TGTGCCAGCAGCACGGACAGAGACACCGGGGAGCTGTTTTTT. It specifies CASSTDRDTGELFF.

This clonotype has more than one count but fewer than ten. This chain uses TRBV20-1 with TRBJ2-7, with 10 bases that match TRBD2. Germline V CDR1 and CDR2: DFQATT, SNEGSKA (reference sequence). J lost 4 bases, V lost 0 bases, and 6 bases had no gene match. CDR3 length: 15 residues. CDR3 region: CSARDVAGGKYEQYF. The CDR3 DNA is TGCAGTGCTAGAGATGTAGCGGGGGGAAAGTACGAGCAGTACTTC.

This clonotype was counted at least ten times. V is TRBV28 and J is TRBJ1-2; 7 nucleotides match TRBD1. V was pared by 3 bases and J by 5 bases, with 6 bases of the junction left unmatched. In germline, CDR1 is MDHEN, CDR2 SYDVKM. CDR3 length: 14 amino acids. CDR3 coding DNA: TGTGCCAGCAGTTTTGGGGCAGGGGGTTATGGCTACACCTTC. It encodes CASSFGAGGYGYTF.

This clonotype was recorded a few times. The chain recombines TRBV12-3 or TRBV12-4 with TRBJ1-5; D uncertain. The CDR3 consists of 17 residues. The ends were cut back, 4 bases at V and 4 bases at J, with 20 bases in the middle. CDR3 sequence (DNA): TGTGCCAGCAGTTCCGTCTTAGGAGGTTCCGCTAATCAGCCCCAGCATTTT. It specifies CASSSVLGGSANQPQHF.

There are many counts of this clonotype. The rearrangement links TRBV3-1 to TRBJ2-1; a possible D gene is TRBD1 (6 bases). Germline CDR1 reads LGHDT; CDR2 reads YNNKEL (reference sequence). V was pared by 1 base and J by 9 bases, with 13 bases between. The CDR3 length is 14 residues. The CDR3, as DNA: TGTGCCAGCAGCCAAGTCAAACAGGGTGTTGAGCAGTTCTTC. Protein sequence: CASSQVKQGVEQFF.

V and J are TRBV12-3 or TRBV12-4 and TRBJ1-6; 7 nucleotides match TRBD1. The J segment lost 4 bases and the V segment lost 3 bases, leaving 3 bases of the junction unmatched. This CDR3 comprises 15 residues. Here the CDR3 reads CASSLTGLYNSPLHF. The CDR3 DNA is TGTGCCAGCAGTTTGACAGGGCTTTATAATTCACCCCTCCACTTT.

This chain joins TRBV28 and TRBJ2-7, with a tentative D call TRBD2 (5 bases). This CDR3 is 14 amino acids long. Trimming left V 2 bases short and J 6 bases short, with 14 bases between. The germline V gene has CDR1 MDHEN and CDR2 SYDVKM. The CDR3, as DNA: TGTGCCAGCAGTTTAAGGCGGGTAGTCGGCGAGCAGTACTTC. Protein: CASSLRRVVGEQYF.

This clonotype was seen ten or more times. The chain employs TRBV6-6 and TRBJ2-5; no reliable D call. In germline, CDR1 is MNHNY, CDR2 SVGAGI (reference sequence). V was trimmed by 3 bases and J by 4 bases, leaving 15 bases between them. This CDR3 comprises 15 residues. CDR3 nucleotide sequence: TGTGCCAGCAGTTATACACCAGGATCCGGAGAGACCCAGTACTTC. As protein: CASSYTPGSGETQYF.

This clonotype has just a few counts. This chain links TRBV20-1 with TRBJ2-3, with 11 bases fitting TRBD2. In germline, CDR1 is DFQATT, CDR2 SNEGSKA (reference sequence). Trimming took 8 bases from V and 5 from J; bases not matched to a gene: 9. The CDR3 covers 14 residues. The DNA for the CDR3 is TGCAGTCCTCATAGCGGGGGGGCCGGAGATACGCAGTATTTT. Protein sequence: CSPHSGGAGDTQYF.

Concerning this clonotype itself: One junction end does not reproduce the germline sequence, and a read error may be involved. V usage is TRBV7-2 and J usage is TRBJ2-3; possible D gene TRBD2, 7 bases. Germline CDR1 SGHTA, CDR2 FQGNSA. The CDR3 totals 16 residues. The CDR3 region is CASRQGLNPSTVTQYF. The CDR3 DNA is TGTGCCAGCAGACAGGGACTAAACCCTAGCACAGTTACGCAGTATTTT.

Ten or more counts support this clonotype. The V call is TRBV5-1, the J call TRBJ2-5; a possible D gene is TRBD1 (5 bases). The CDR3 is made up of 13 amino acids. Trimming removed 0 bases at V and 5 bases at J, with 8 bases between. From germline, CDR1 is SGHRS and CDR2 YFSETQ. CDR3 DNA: TGCGCCAGCAGCTTGGGGGGCGCGGAGACCCAGTACTTC. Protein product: CASSLGGAETQYF.

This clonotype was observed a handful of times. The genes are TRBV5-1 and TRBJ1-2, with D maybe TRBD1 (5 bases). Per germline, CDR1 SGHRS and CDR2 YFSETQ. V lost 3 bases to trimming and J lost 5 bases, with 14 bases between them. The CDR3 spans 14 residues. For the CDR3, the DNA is TGCGCCAGCAGCTACGACAGCCCGGATTATGGCTACACCTTC. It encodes CASSYDSPDYGYTF. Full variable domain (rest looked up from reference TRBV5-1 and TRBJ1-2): KAGVTQTPRYLIKTRGQQVTLSCSPISGHRSVSWYQQTPGQGLQFLFEYFSETQRNKGNFPGRFSGRQFSNSRSEMNVSTLELGDSALYLCASSYDSPDYGYTFGSGTRLTVV.

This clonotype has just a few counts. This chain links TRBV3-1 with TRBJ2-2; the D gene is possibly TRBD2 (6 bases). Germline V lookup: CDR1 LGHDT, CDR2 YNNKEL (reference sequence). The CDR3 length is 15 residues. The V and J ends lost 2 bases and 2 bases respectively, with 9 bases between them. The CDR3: CASSQRTTNTGELFF. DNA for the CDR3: TGTGCCAGCAGCCAACGGACTACCAACACCGGGGAGCTGTTTTTT.

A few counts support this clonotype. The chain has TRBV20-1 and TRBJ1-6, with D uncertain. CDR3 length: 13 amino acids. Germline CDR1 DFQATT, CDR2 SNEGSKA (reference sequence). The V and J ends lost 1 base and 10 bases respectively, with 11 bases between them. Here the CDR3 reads CSARARQRSPLHF. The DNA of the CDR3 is TGCAGTGCTAGAGCCAGGCAGAGGTCACCCCTCCACTTT.

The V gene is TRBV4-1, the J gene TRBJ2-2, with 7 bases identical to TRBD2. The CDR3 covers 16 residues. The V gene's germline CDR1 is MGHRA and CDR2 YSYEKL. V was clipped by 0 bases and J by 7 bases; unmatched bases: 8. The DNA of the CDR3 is TGCGCCAGCAGCCAAGATACGACGGGAGGTCGCGGGGAGCTGTTTTTT. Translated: CASSQDTTGGRGELFF.

The CDR3 nucleotides are TGTGCCAGCAGTAGAAAGAGACCAGGGGGTAGCGCGTTGCAGCCCCAGCATTTT. It translates to CASSRKRPGGSALQPQHF. The chain recombines TRBV6-1 with TRBJ1-5; TRBD1 aligns across 7 bases. The CDR3 totals 18 residues. Trimming at V came to 5 bases and at J to 7 bases, leaving 20 bases not matched to a gene. Germline CDR1 and CDR2: MNHNS and SASEGT.

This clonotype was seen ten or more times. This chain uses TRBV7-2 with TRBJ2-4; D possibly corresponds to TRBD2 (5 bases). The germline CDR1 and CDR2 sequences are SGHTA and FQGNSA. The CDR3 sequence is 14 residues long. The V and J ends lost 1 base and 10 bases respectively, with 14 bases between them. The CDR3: CASSLGLARGIQYF. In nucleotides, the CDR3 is TGTGCCAGCAGCTTAGGCCTAGCCCGAGGGATTCAGTACTTC. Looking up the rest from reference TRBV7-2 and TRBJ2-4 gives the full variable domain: GAGVSQSPSNKVTEKGKDVELRCDPISGHTALYWYRQSLGQGLEFLIYFQGNSAPDKSGLPSDRFSAERTGGSVSTLTIQRTQQEDSAVYLCASSLGLARGIQYFGAGTRLSVL.

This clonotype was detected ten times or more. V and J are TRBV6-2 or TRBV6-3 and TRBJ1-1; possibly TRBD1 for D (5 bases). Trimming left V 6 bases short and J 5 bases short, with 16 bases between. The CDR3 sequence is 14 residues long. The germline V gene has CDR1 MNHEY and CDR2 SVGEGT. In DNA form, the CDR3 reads TGTGCCAGCAGCCGGGGCCCAGAAGGAACTGAAGCTTTCTTT. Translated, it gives CASSRGPEGTEAFF.

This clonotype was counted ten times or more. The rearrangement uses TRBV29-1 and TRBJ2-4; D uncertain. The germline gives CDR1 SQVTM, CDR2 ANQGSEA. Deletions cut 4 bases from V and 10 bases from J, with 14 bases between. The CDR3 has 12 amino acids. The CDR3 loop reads CSVARSDQIQYF. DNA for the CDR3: TGCAGCGTTGCTAGGAGTGATCAGATTCAGTACTTC.

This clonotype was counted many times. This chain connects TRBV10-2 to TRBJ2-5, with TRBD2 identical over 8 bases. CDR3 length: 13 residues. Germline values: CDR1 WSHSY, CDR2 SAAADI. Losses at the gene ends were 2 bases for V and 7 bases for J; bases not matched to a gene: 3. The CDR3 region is CASSERAGGTQYF. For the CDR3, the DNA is TGCGCCAGCAGTGAGCGGGCGGGGGGGACCCAGTACTTC.

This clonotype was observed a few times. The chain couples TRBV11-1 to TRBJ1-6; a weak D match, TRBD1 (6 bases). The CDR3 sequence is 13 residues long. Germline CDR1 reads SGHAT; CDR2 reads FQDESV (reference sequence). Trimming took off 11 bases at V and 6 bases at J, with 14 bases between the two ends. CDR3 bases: TGTGCCGTTGGGGGACAACCTAATTCACCCCTCCACTTT. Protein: CAVGGQPNSPLHF.

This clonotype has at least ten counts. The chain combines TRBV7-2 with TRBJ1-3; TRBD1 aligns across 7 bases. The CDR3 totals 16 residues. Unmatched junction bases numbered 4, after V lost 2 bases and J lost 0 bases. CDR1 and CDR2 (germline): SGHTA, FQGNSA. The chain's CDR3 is CASSLMGTVSGNTIYF. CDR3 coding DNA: TGTGCCAGCAGCTTAATGGGGACAGTCTCTGGAAACACCATATATTTT.

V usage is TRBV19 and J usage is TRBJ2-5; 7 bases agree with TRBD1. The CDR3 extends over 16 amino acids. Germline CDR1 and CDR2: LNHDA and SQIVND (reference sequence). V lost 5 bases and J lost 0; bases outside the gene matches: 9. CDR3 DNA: TGTGCCAGTAGTTCAGGACAGGAAGTCTACCAAGAGACCCAGTACTTC. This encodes CASSSGQEVYQETQYF.

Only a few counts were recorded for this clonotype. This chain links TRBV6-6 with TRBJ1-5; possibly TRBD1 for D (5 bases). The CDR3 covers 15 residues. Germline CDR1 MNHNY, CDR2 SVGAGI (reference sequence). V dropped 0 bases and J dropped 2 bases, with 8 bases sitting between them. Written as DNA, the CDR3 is TGTGCCAGCAGTTACTCAACAGGAGGCAATCAGCCCCAGCATTTT. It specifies CASSYSTGGNQPQHF.

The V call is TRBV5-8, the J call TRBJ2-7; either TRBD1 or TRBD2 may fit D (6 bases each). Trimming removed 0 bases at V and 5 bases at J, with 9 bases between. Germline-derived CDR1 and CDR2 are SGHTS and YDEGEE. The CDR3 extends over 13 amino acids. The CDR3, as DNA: TGTGCCAGCAGCTTGGACAGGGAGGACGAGCAGTACTTC. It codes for CASSLDREDEQYF. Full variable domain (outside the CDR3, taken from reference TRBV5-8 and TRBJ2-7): EAGVTQSPTHLIKTRGQQATLRCSPISGHTSVYWYQQALGLGLQFLLWYDEGEERNRGNFPPRFSGRQFPNYSSELNVNALELEDSALYLCASSLDREDEQYFGPGTRLTVT.

This CDR3 is CASRGGGSNYGYTF. The CDR3 nucleotides read TGTGCCAGCCGCGGTGGTGGGAGTAACTATGGCTACACCTTC. This rearrangement joins TRBV28 to TRBJ1-2; D is ambiguous. Trimming took 8 bases from V and 1 from J, leaving 14 bases between them. From germline, CDR1 is MDHEN and CDR2 SYDVKM. The CDR3 extends over 14 amino acids.

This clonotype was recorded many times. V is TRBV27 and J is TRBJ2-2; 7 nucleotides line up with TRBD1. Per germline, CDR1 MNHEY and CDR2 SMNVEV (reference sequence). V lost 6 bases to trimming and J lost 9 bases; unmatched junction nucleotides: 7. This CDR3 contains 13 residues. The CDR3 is CASRTTGQRELFF. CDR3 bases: TGTGCCAGCAGAACTACGGGACAGAGGGAGCTGTTTTTT.